This T cell receptor beta chain was identified in a study of blood T cell repertoires in COVID-19. Study context: Samples of COVID-19 (acute and convalescent) were obtained from the United States, Italy and Spain.

Sequencing used immunoSEQ multiplex PCR; TCRdb keeps in-frame clones, though not all of them. The profile covers fewer than 500,000 clones, with about 89% appearing a single time and around 4.4% taken by the ten largest. This receptor was taken from a woman in her 30s with acute or convalescent COVID-19. Sequencing was done on a sample of peripheral blood.

CDR3 protein: CATSGGLDTDTQYF. The CDR3 nucleotides are TGTGCCACCAGTGGCGGGCTTGACACAGATACGCAGTATTTT. The V call is TRBV24-1, the J call TRBJ2-3; maybe TRBD2 (5 bases). Per the germline V gene, CDR1 is KGHDR and CDR2 is SFDVKD. CDR3 length equals 14 residues. V was clipped by 5 bases and J by 2 bases, with 10 bases between them.